One sample yielded the 21 T cell receptor beta chains listed below, sequenced in a study of blood T cells in healthy people across ages (dated by TCRdb to about 2015). Library generation was performed with 5' RACE. Data came from an Illumina HiSeq 2500. A second PCR of roughly 6 to 12 cycles was performed with a sample-barcoded 5' primer and a J-beta primer mix. TCRdb passed the public sequencing reads through fastp at Q25 and MiXCR, retaining productive beta sequences. Here each entry gathers all rows of one CDR3 protein and keeps the most common genes and DNA. In this sample the table shows about 1.4 million distinct CDR3 sequences, approximately 59% of which occur a single time. Approximately 7% of the sample is held by the ten biggest clonotypes. The specimen sequenced was blood. The receptors derive from a young man in good health.

The chain couples TRBV10-1 to TRBJ2-2; 8 positions match TRBD2. This CDR3 has 15 amino acids. V dropped 4 bases and J dropped 7; count of bases not matched to a gene: 8. Looked up from germline, CDR1 is WNHNN and CDR2 is SYGVQD (reference sequence). As DNA, the CDR3 is TGCGCCAGCAGTGGGGGGACTAGTTTGCGCGGGGAGCTGTTTTTT. This sequence encodes CASSGGTSLRGELFF.

The chain combines TRBV4-1 with TRBJ2-3, with 12 bases matching TRBD2. The germline V gene encodes CDR1 MGHRA and CDR2 YSYEKL. Losses at the gene ends were 2 bases for V and 3 bases for J; bases not matched to a gene: 3. The CDR3 has 16 residues. The CDR3 coding sequence is TGCGCCAGCAGCCAACGACTAGCGGGAGCGACAGATACGCAGTATTTT. Translating it yields CASSQRLAGATDTQYF.

V and J are TRBV7-9 and TRBJ2-5, with TRBD2 matching over 7 bases. The end of the DNA is better explained by TRBJ2-7, so the J call may be wrong. The germline gives CDR1 SEHNR, CDR2 FQNEAQ (reference sequence). The CDR3 has 15 residues. CDR3 amino acids: CASSPREGEGYEQYF. Written as DNA, the CDR3 is TGTGCCAGCAGCCCTAGGGAGGGTGAGGGGTACGAGCAGTACTTC.

The V gene is TRBV29-1, the J gene TRBJ2-5; D ambiguous. This CDR3 has 14 residues. Trimming stripped 4 bases from V and 5 bases from J, with 17 bases between. Germline CDR1 and CDR2: SQVTM and ANQGSEA. Here the CDR3 reads CSVAIGGERETQYF. The CDR3 coding sequence is TGCAGCGTTGCCATTGGTGGGGAACGTGAGACCCAGTACTTC.

The V call is TRBV6-2 or TRBV6-3, the J call TRBJ2-1; D perhaps matches TRBD2 (6 bases). V was pared by 6 bases and J by 8 bases, with 14 bases between. Germline V gene sequence: CDR1 MNHEY, CDR2 SVGEGT. This CDR3 is built from 13 residues. The DNA of the CDR3 is TGTGCCAGCAGCCGGTGGGCTAGCGATGAGCAGTTCTTC. Protein sequence: CASSRWASDEQFF.

V gene TRBV18 combines with J gene TRBJ2-7, with D possibly matching TRBD1 (6 bases). Germline loops: CDR1 KGHSH, CDR2 LQKENI. The CDR3 length is 14 residues. Trimming took 3 bases from V and 5 from J, leaving 14 bases between them. The chain's CDR3 is CASSPDQGRHEQYF. CDR3 sequence (DNA): TGTGCCAGCTCACCTGATCAGGGGCGGCACGAGCAGTACTTC.

The chain links TRBV20-1 to TRBJ2-7; 7 bases are shared with TRBD2. CDR1 is DFQATT and CDR2 is SNEGSKA in the germline V gene (reference sequence). This CDR3 comprises 13 residues. The V and J ends lost 6 bases and 6 bases, in that order; junction bases with no gene match: 11. CDR3 sequence (DNA): TGCAGTGCCGACGACGGCGGGGGACTCGAGCAGTACTTC. This sequence encodes CSADDGGGLEQYF.

This clonotype has a handful of counts. V and J are TRBV29-1 and TRBJ2-1; TRBD1 matches 9 bases. This CDR3 has 17 residues. Germline loops: CDR1 SQVTM, CDR2 ANQGSEA. Losses at the gene ends were 0 bases for V and 8 bases for J; bases not matched to a gene: 14. CDR3 in DNA: TGCAGCGTTGAAGAATCCCCACCGGGACAGGGTTACGATGAGCAGTTCTTC. Protein product: CSVEESPPGQGYDEQFF.

A few counts support this clonotype. The chain's CDR3 is CAISESGGTSMIEQFF. The DNA of the CDR3 is TGTGCCATCAGTGAGTCGGGCGGGACTAGTATGATTGAGCAGTTCTTC. This sequence joins TRBV10-3 and TRBJ2-1; 8 bases are shared with TRBD2. J lost 9 bases, V lost 0 bases, and 10 bases had no gene match. The CDR3 covers 16 residues. Germline V gene lookup returns CDR1 ENHRY and CDR2 SYGVKD.

Only a few counts were recorded for this clonotype. V gene TRBV12-3 or TRBV12-4 combines with J gene TRBJ2-1, with TRBD1 matching over 7 bases. CDR3 length: 15 residues. Unmatched junction bases numbered 7, after V lost 4 bases and J lost 4 bases. CDR3: CASSSTGTVYNEQFF. The CDR3 bases are TGTGCCAGCAGTTCGACCGGGACAGTATACAATGAGCAGTTCTTC.

The V and J genes are TRBV7-8 and TRBJ2-7; the D gene is possibly TRBD1 (7 bases). Germline V gene sequence: CDR1 SGHVS, CDR2 FQNEAQ. There are 14 residues in the CDR3. V lost 5 bases to trimming and J lost 4 bases, with 15 bases between them. CDR3 nucleotide sequence: TGTGCCAGCAGCCCCCCAGGGGGGAGGTACGAGCAGTACTTC. It translates to CASSPPGGRYEQYF.

The chain links TRBV25-1 to TRBJ2-2; 10 nucleotides match TRBD1. The CDR3 is 16 residues long. V gave up 4 bases and J gave up 5 bases; unmatched junction bases: 7. Looked up from germline, CDR1 is MGHDK and CDR2 is SYGVNS. The CDR3 bases are TGTGCCAGCAGTGCGAGCTGGACAGGGGGAACCGGGGAGCTGTTTTTT. As protein: CASSASWTGGTGELFF.

The chain combines TRBV5-1 with TRBJ2-7; TRBD1 might be the D (6 bases). Trimming pared 4 bases from V and 1 base from J, leaving 18 bases between. Germline V lookup: CDR1 SGHRS, CDR2 YFSETQ. CDR3 length: 16 residues. The CDR3 here is CASSLGQILLSYEQYF. The CDR3 nucleotides are TGCGCCAGCAGCCTAGGACAGATTCTATTGTCCTACGAGCAGTACTTC.

V usage is TRBV6-5 and J usage is TRBJ2-1; D is possibly TRBD1 (6 bases). CDR1 is MNHEY and CDR2 is SVGAGI in the germline V gene. This CDR3 contains 14 residues. V was cut by 6 bases and J by 7 bases, with 16 bases left in between. CDR3 DNA sequence: TGTGCCAGCAGCCTACACCAGGGGCCGAATGAGCAGTTCTTC. Protein: CASSLHQGPNEQFF.

This clonotype was picked up a small number of times. The rearrangement uses TRBV4-1 and TRBJ1-2; D possibly corresponds to TRBD1 (5 bases). This CDR3 has 15 amino acids. V was clipped by 0 bases and J by 0 bases, with 8 bases between them. CDR1 MGHRA and CDR2 YSYEKL come from the germline V gene. CDR3 sequence reads: CASSQDEGPNYGYTF. DNA of the CDR3: TGCGCCAGCAGCCAAGATGAGGGACCTAACTATGGCTACACCTTC.

The chain couples TRBV20-1 to TRBJ2-5, with D tentatively TRBD2 (6 bases). CDR1 is DFQATT and CDR2 is SNEGSKA in the germline V gene (reference sequence). The CDR3 runs 14 residues. Trimming left V 2 bases short and J 11 bases short, with 21 bases between. CDR3 amino acids: CSARSLFRGNEQYF. In DNA form, the CDR3 reads TGCAGTGCTAGATCCCTTTTTCGGGGGAATGAGCAGTACTTC.

This rearrangement joins TRBV4-2 to TRBJ2-4; 8 nucleotides align to TRBD1. V trimming: 1 base; J trimming: 8 bases; junction bases outside the gene matches: 7. Germline V gives CDR1 LGHNA, CDR2 YNFKEQ. The CDR3 contains 15 residues. CDR3 nucleotides: TGTGCCAGCAGCCAAGGTAGCAGGGGGCGAGACATTCAGTACTTC. Encoded protein: CASSQGSRGRDIQYF.

The rearrangement joins TRBV13 to TRBJ2-7; 12 bases match TRBD2. The J call may be wrong; the DNA end is better matched by TRBJ2-5. The CDR3 has 17 amino acids. Germline loops: CDR1 PRHDT, CDR2 FYEKMQ (reference sequence). The CDR3 DNA is TGTGCCAGCAGCCCGGGACTAGCGGGCCTGGGGGAAGAGACCCAGTACTTC. Translated: CASSPGLAGLGEETQYF.

With regard to this clonotype: One end of the junction does not line up with germline, which may come from a read error. The chain uses TRBV7-2 and TRBJ1-1; weak D call: TRBD1 (6 bases). The CDR3 has 16 residues. The germline CDR1 and CDR2 sequences are SGHTA and FQGNSA. The CDR3 nucleotides read TGTGCCAGCAGCCTAGCACAGGGTAGTATGAACACTGAAGCTTTCTTT. This encodes CASSLAQGSMNTEAFF.

The chain recombines TRBV7-9 with TRBJ2-7, with D possibly being TRBD1 (5 bases). The DNA end is a closer match to TRBJ2-5, so the J assignment may be wrong. This CDR3 has 15 residues. Germline CDR1 is SEHNR and CDR2 is FQNEAQ (reference sequence). The CDR3, as DNA: TGTGCCAGCAGCCAACACGCAGGGATTGGAGAGACCCAGTACTTC. Translating gives CASSQHAGIGETQYF.

This clonotype appeared once. This chain links TRBV4-1 with TRBJ1-5, with 8 bases lining up with TRBD1. The CDR3 consists of 16 residues. Trimming removed 4 bases from V and 5 bases from J; junction bases left unmatched: 10. Germline V gives CDR1 MGHRA, CDR2 YSYEKL. The CDR3 region is CASSPMGQDIYQPQHF. The CDR3 coding sequence is TGCGCCAGCAGCCCTATGGGACAGGATATTTATCAGCCCCAGCATTTT.